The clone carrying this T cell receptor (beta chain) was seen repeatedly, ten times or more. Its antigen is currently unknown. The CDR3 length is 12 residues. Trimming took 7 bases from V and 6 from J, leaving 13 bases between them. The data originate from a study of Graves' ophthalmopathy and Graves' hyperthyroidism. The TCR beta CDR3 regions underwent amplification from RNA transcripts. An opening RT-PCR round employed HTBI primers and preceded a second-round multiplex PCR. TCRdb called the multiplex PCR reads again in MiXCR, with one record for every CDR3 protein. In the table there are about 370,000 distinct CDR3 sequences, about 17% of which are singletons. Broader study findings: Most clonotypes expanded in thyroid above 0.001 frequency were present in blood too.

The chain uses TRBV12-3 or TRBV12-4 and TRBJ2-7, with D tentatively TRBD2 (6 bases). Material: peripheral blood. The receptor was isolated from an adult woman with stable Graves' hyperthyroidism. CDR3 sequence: CASTRGSGEQYF. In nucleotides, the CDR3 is TGTGCCAGCACCCGGGGGAGTGGCGAGCAGTACTTC.